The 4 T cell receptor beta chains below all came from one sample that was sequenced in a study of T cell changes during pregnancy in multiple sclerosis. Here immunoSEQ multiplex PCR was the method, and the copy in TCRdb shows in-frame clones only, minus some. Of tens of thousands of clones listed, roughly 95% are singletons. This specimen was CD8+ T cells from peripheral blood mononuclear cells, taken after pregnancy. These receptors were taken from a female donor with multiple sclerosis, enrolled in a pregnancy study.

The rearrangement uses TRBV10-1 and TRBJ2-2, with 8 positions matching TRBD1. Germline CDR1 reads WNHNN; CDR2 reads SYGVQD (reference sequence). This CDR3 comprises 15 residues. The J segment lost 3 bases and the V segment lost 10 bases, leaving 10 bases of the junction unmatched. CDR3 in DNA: TGCGCCATCCCTTCGAAACAGGGGGACACCGGGGAGCTGTTTTTT. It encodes CAIPSKQGDTGELFF.

The CDR3, as DNA: TGTGCCAGCAGTTTGACAGGGTTTGTGGATACGCAGTATTTT. Encoded protein: CASSLTGFVDTQYF. The chain couples TRBV27 to TRBJ2-3; TRBD1 agrees at 7 bases. The ends lost 3 bases at V and 6 bases at J; junction bases unmatched: 6. Germline CDR1 is MNHEY and CDR2 is SMNVEV (reference sequence). The CDR3 runs 14 residues.

The chain's CDR3 is CASSWGTGTYEQYF. The CDR3 DNA reads TGTGCCAGCAGCTGGGGGACAGGGACCTACGAGCAGTACTTC. The J gene is TRBJ2-7, the V gene TRBV11-2; 9 bases agree with TRBD1. Per germline, CDR1 SGHAT and CDR2 FQNNGV. V shed 4 bases and J 2 bases; nucleotides not matched to a gene: 3. There are 14 residues in the CDR3.

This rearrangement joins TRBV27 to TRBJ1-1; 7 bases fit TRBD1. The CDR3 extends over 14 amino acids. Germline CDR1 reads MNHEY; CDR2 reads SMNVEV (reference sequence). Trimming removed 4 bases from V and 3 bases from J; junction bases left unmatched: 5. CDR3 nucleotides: TGTGCCAGCAGTTCACAGGGGTCGCACACTGAAGCTTTCTTT. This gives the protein CASSSQGSHTEAFF.